A single sample is the source of the 30 T cell receptor beta chains below, sequenced in a study of T cell repertoires in cytomegalovirus infection (dated by TCRdb to about 2019). The sample's treatment or condition label is to be understood as: in vitro stimulation with specific CMV peptide epitopes to enrich CMV-specific T cells. The instrument given in TCRdb is Illumina HiSeq 1500. TCRdb reprocessed the public reads (quality trimming at Q25 with fastp, clone calling with MiXCR) and kept in-frame beta chains. Each record represents a unique CDR3 protein, reported with the most common genes and DNA among its rows. Across this sample there are 250,000 to 400,000 distinct CDR3 sequences, with 25% seen only once. The top ten clones comprise roughly 13% of the sample. Their antigens remain unidentified. The sample in question was cultured PBMCs, obtained from culture after CMV antigen stimulation. Receptor source: a human donor in good health (CMV status not recorded). Some clones in this sample may be carry-over from other donors' samples.

The chain couples TRBV15 to TRBJ2-1; 7 bases are a match to TRBD1. Germline CDR1 reads LNHNV; CDR2 reads YYDKDF (reference sequence). With V trimmed by 3 bases and J by 10 bases, 3 bases remained unmatched. The length of the CDR3 is 12 residues. CDR3 in amino acids: CATSRGQREQFF. For the CDR3, the DNA is TGTGCCACCAGCAGGGGACAGAGAGAGCAGTTCTTC.

The V call is TRBV6-1, the J call TRBJ2-5; 7 bases agree with TRBD2. Germline CDR1 reads MNHNS; CDR2 reads SASEGT. With V trimmed by 7 bases and J by 5 bases, 13 bases remained unmatched. There are 15 residues in the CDR3. The CDR3 region is CASTGNRAGEETQYF. The CDR3 region has the DNA TGTGCCAGCACTGGGAATCGCGCGGGAGAGGAGACCCAGTACTTC.

The chain recombines TRBV7-2 with TRBJ2-7; no firm D call. With 2 bases removed from V and 5 bases from J, the gap between germline ends came to 16 bases. This CDR3 comprises 15 residues. CDR1 is SGHTA and CDR2 is FQGNSA in the germline V gene. CDR3 residues: CASSLNEAPSHEQYF. CDR3 nucleotide sequence: TGTGCCAGCAGCTTAAACGAGGCCCCGTCCCACGAGCAGTACTTC. The full variable domain, its missing parts supplied by reference TRBV7-2 and TRBJ2-7, is GAGVSQSPSNKVTEKGKDVELRCDPISGHTALYWYRQSLGQGLEFLIYFQGNSAPDKSGLPSDRFSAERTGGSVSTLTIQRTQQEDSAVYLCASSLNEAPSHEQYFGPGTRLTVT.

The V gene is TRBV19, the J gene TRBJ2-2; a weak D match, TRBD1 (5 bases). Germline V gene data show CDR1 as LNHDA and CDR2 as SQIVND (reference sequence). The CDR3 is 13 amino acids. V gave up 7 bases and J gave up 3 bases, with 9 bases separating them. The DNA of the CDR3 is TGTGCCAGTAACGACAGATACACCGGGGAGCTGTTTTTT. It translates to CASNDRYTGELFF.

The V and J genes are TRBV6-2 or TRBV6-3 and TRBJ2-7; maybe TRBD1 (6 bases). The CDR3 covers 14 residues. Between the trimmed V and J ends, which lost 0 bases and 5 bases, there was a span of 11 bases. CDR1 MNHEY and CDR2 SVGEGT come from the germline V gene. Written as DNA, the CDR3 is TGTGCCAGCAGTTACTCGAGGGGGAAAAACGAGCAGTACTTC. It yields the protein CASSYSRGKNEQYF.

In its sample, this clonotype was seen a few times. The chain employs TRBV6-5 and TRBJ2-5; D ambiguous. Germline-derived CDR1 and CDR2 are MNHEY and SVGAGI. This CDR3 has 15 residues. V was shortened by 2 bases and J by 1 base, with 11 bases between the two germline ends. In DNA, the CDR3 is TGTGCCAGCAGTTACAGAATAACCATCCAAGAGACCCAGTACTTC. This gives the protein CASSYRITIQETQYF.

The chain has TRBV2 and TRBJ2-1; D may be TRBD2 (5 bases). This CDR3 has 9 amino acids. Trimming removed 10 bases from V and 8 bases from J, with 6 bases in between. Germline assignment: CDR1 SNHLY and CDR2 FYNNEI. This CDR3 reads CAKEDEQFF. DNA for the CDR3: TGTGCCAAGGAGGATGAGCAGTTCTTC.

This clonotype is deemed medium-sized (0.01 to 0.1%). The V and J genes are TRBV7-2 and TRBJ1-1, with 10 nucleotides matching TRBD1. The CDR3 contains 14 residues. The ends lost 3 bases at V and 5 bases at J; junction bases unmatched: 3. Germline lookup yields CDR1 SGHTA and CDR2 FQGNSA. The CDR3 loop reads CASSFGQGGTEAFF. CDR3 DNA sequence: TGTGCCAGCAGCTTCGGACAGGGGGGGACTGAAGCTTTCTTT.

The chain is built from TRBV4-2 and TRBJ2-1; D is possibly TRBD2 (6 bases). Deletions cut 3 bases from V and 5 bases from J, with 14 bases between. Germline-derived CDR1 and CDR2 are LGHNA and YNFKEQ. There are 15 residues in the CDR3. CDR3 region: CASSQGVSGDNEQFF. The CDR3 DNA is TGTGCCAGCAGCCAGGGGGTTAGCGGCGACAATGAGCAGTTCTTC.

The J gene is TRBJ1-2, the V gene TRBV9; 8 bases map to TRBD1. This CDR3 has 17 amino acids. Germline CDR1 is SGDLS and CDR2 is YYNGEE. Trimming cost V 4 bases and J 0 bases; bases outside gene matches: 11. The CDR3 reads CASSPRTGYGANYGYTF. In nucleotides, the CDR3 is TGTGCCAGCAGCCCACGGACAGGGTATGGAGCTAACTATGGCTACACCTTC.

CDR3: CASSSAIRPETQYF. The CDR3 DNA sequence: TGTGCCAGCAGTTCCGCTATTCGACCGGAGACCCAGTACTTC. The genes are TRBV6-2 or TRBV6-3 and TRBJ2-5; no reliable D call. The CDR3 loop spans 14 amino acids. From germline, CDR1 is MNHEY and CDR2 SVGEGT. V shed 4 bases and J shed 5 bases, with 14 bases lying between them.

The chain joins TRBV30 to TRBJ2-7, with 12 bases identical to TRBD2. Trimming took 2 bases from V and 3 from J; bases not matched to a gene: 8. Germline CDR1 and CDR2: GTSNPN and SVGIG (reference sequence). This CDR3 has 16 amino acids. CDR3 bases: TGTGCCTGGAGTACCACTAGCGGGAGGTATAACTACGAGCAGTACGTC. This gives the protein CAWSTTSGRYNYEQYV.

This clonotype was counted a few times. This sequence joins TRBV19 and TRBJ1-1, with TRBD1 matching over 7 bases. The CDR3 is 15 amino acids. Germline V lookup: CDR1 LNHDA, CDR2 SQIVND (reference sequence). With 8 bases clipped from V and 0 bases from J, the junction kept 9 bases outside the gene matches. The CDR3 protein is CASRKGASLNTEAFF. The CDR3 nucleotides read TGTGCCAGTCGCAAGGGGGCATCTCTGAACACTGAAGCTTTCTTT. Full variable domain (missing parts from reference TRBV19 and TRBJ1-1): DGGITQSPKYLFRKEGQNVTLSCEQNLNHDAMYWYRQDPGQGLRLIYYSQIVNDFQKGDIAEGYSVSREKKESFPLTVTSAQKNPTAFYLCASRKGASLNTEAFFGQGTRLTVV.

This clonotype has a handful of counts. V gene TRBV12-5 combines with J gene TRBJ1-1; a weak D match, TRBD1 (6 bases). V lost 1 base to trimming and J lost 10 bases, with 10 bases between them. CDR3 size: 12 residues. Germline V gene sequence: CDR1 LGHNT, CDR2 FRNRAP. The CDR3, as DNA: TGTGCTAGTGGTTTGGAAACAGGGACAGCTTTCTTT. This sequence encodes CASGLETGTAFF. The whole variable domain, remainder taken from reference TRBV12-5 and TRBJ1-1, is DARVTQTPRHKVTEMGQEVTMRCQPILGHNTVFWYRQTMMQGLELLAYFRNRAPLDDSGMPKDRFSAEMPDATLATLKIQPSEPRDSAVYFCASGLETGTAFFGQGTRLTVV.

This clonotype was found a few times. The chain links TRBV6-1 to TRBJ2-1; 9 bases are a match to TRBD1. Germline V lookup: CDR1 MNHNS, CDR2 SASEGT. With 2 bases clipped from V and 7 bases from J, the junction kept 6 bases outside the gene matches. CDR3 length: 15 amino acids. The chain's CDR3 is CASSETGGSGNEQFF. The CDR3 DNA follows: TGTGCCAGCAGTGAAACAGGGGGCTCTGGGAATGAGCAGTTCTTC.

This clonotype has only a few counts. This chain connects TRBV20-1 to TRBJ2-7; TRBD2 agrees at 8 bases. The CDR3 consists of 14 residues. Germline assignment: CDR1 DFQATT and CDR2 SNEGSKA (reference sequence). Trimming took 2 bases from V and 3 from J; bases not matched to a gene: 6. CDR3 bases: TGCAGTGCTAGATCCAGCGGGAGTATCTACGAGCAGTACTTC. This gives the protein CSARSSGSIYEQYF.

The chain combines TRBV7-9 with TRBJ1-1; D uncertain. The germline V gene has CDR1 SEHNR and CDR2 FQNEAQ (reference sequence). This CDR3 spans 13 amino acids. V was shortened by 3 bases and J by 2 bases, with 7 bases between the two germline ends. CDR3 sequence reads: CASSFLPNTEAFF. DNA of the CDR3: TGTGCCAGCAGCTTTCTCCCAAACACTGAAGCTTTCTTT.

The V gene is TRBV11-2, the J gene TRBJ2-5; D uncertain. Trimming cost V 0 bases and J 2 bases, with 10 bases left between them. The CDR3 contains 15 residues. In germline, CDR1 is SGHAT, CDR2 FQNNGV. Here the CDR3 DNA reads TGTGCCAGCAGCTTAGATGGCGGAAATCAAGAGACCCAGTACTTC. Translated: CASSLDGGNQETQYF.

The chain combines TRBV19 with TRBJ2-5; tentatively, D is TRBD2 (6 bases). This CDR3 is built from 14 residues. Trimming cost V 3 bases and J 2 bases, with 10 bases left between them. CDR1 and CDR2 from the germline V gene are LNHDA and SQIVND (reference sequence). The CDR3 sequence is CASSIGAGQETQYF. The CDR3 DNA reads TGTGCCAGTAGTATCGGGGCGGGGCAAGAGACCCAGTACTTC.

This clonotype was counted ten times or more. V and J are TRBV6-2 or TRBV6-3 and TRBJ2-7, with 11 bases that match TRBD2. CDR1 MNHEY and CDR2 SVGEGT come from the germline V gene. The CDR3 is 13 residues long. V was pared by 7 bases and J by 3 bases, with 2 bases of the junction left unmatched. The CDR3 region is CASKLAGDYEQYV. The CDR3 DNA reads TGTGCCAGCAAACTAGCGGGAGACTACGAGCAGTACGTC.

V and J are TRBV12-3 or TRBV12-4 and TRBJ1-1; 8 bases are a match to TRBD1. This CDR3 has 12 residues. Unmatched junction bases numbered 2, after V lost 3 bases and J lost 8 bases. CDR3 residues: CASSFRDREAFF. CDR3 nucleotides: TGTGCCAGCAGTTTCCGGGACAGGGAAGCTTTCTTT.

The table lists this clonotype with a few counts. The chain links TRBV11-2 to TRBJ2-4, with TRBD1 as a possible D gene (6 bases). Germline V CDR1 and CDR2: SGHAT, FQNNGV. Trimming pared 5 bases from V and 1 base from J, leaving 12 bases between. The CDR3 runs to 15 residues. As DNA, the CDR3 is TGTGCCAGCAGCCCAATCAGGGGTGCCAAAAACATTCAGTACTTC. It yields the protein CASSPIRGAKNIQYF.

The chain uses TRBV24-1 and TRBJ2-1, with 9 bases matching TRBD2. The CDR3 is 16 amino acids. Germline lookup yields CDR1 KGHDR and CDR2 SFDVKD. With 4 bases clipped from V and 0 bases from J, the junction kept 3 bases outside the gene matches. CDR3 coding DNA: TGTGCCACCAGTGACCCGACTAGCGGCTCCTACAATGAGCAGTTCTTC. It codes for CATSDPTSGSYNEQFF.

This clonotype was picked up a small number of times. The chain has TRBV10-3 and TRBJ2-7; D is perhaps TRBD1 (5 bases). CDR1 and CDR2 (germline): ENHRY, SYGVKD. This CDR3 spans 14 amino acids. Trimming left V 6 bases short and J 2 bases short, with 14 bases between. Here the CDR3 DNA reads TGTGCCATCAGAGGGGTTGCAGGGACCTACGAGCAGTACTTC. It encodes CAIRGVAGTYEQYF.

In its sample, this clonotype was seen many times. CDR3 DNA sequence: TGTGCCAGCAGCTTAGCCGGGAGGGCCCTCAATGAGCAGTTCTTC. It yields the protein CASSLAGRALNEQFF. This chain connects TRBV7-2 to TRBJ2-1, with 8 positions matching TRBD2. The CDR3 consists of 15 residues. Germline V gene data show CDR1 as SGHTA and CDR2 as FQGNSA. V lost 0 bases and J lost 6; bases outside the gene matches: 4.

V is TRBV5-6 and J is TRBJ2-5; 8 bases align to TRBD2. The CDR3 runs to 15 residues. V was pared by 1 base and J by 4 bases, with 6 bases of the junction left unmatched. The germline gives CDR1 SGHDT, CDR2 YYEEEE. CDR3 nucleotides: TGTGCCAGCAGCTTGAGAGCGGGGGTTAGAGAGACCCAGTACTTC. Translated, it gives CASSLRAGVRETQYF.

This sequence joins TRBV12-3 or TRBV12-4 and TRBJ2-2; perhaps D is TRBD1 or TRBD2 (5 bases each). This CDR3 has 14 residues. The V gene lost 8 bases and the J gene lost 2 bases, with 12 bases spanning the gap. CDR3 sequence: CASGNGANTGELFF. The DNA for the CDR3 is TGTGCCAGCGGAAACGGGGCTAACACCGGGGAGCTGTTTTTT.

This chain links TRBV20-1 with TRBJ2-4; TRBD1 or TRBD2 may be the D gene (5 bases each). Germline loops: CDR1 DFQATT, CDR2 SNEGSKA (reference sequence). The CDR3 loop spans 12 amino acids. Trimming left V 5 bases short and J 9 bases short, with 14 bases between. The CDR3 coding sequence is TGCAGTGCTGAAGGTGGGGACGGCATTCAGTACTTC. Its protein product is CSAEGGDGIQYF.

Many counts were recorded for this clonotype. This rearrangement joins TRBV7-2 to TRBJ2-5; possible D gene TRBD2, 5 bases. The CDR3 is 13 amino acids. Trimming left V 5 bases short and J 3 bases short, with 10 bases between. Germline V gene lookup returns CDR1 SGHTA and CDR2 FQGNSA. CDR3 in amino acids: CASSAWTEETQYF. CDR3 nucleotides: TGTGCCAGCAGCGCATGGACTGAAGAGACCCAGTACTTC.

This clonotype has just a few counts. The CDR3 region is CASSFGDRGDTEAFF. The DNA of the CDR3 is TGTGCCAGCAGCTTTGGGGACAGGGGGGACACTGAAGCTTTCTTT. The rearrangement links TRBV7-4 to TRBJ1-1; the match to TRBD1 covers 11 bases. J was trimmed by 3 bases and V by 3 bases; bases with no gene match: 3. This CDR3 contains 15 residues. Per the germline V gene, CDR1 is SGHVT and CDR2 is SQSDAQ.